This T cell receptor beta chain was profiled in a study of shared clonotypes between healthy human individuals. Sequenced by immunoSEQ multiplex PCR; TCRdb stores in-frame clones only, minus some. The sample shows around 650,000 clones, roughly 96% of them seen only once. The V end lost 4 bases, the J end lost 2 bases, and 18 bases lay between the germline ends. The length of the CDR3 is 16 residues. CDR1 and CDR2 from the germline V gene are SGHTA and FQGNSA. Concerning this clone: The antigen remains unidentified.

Overall study results and limits: On the whole, naive subsets had larger estimated richness than memory subsets had.

Terminally differentiated effector memory CD45RA+ cells were excluded by CCR7 positive selection of CD45RO-negative cells. The study enrolled healthy HIV-negative adults without recent acute infections or vaccinations as donors. This rearrangement joins TRBV7-2 to TRBJ2-7; tentatively, D is TRBD2 (6 bases). Sequenced sample: naive CD8+ T cells sorted from blood. The TCR originated in a woman aged 25 to 39 in good health. The chain's CDR3 is CASSSVGGGATYEQYF. CDR3 DNA sequence: TGTGCCAGCAGCTCCGTGGGTGGCGGGGCTACCTACGAGCAGTACTTC.